Below are 5 T cell receptor beta chains sequenced from a single sample in a study of CD8 T cells in ankylosing spondylitis. TCRdb re-called the 5' RACE reads through MiXCR, storing one row per CDR3 protein. The data show about 360,000 distinct CDR3 sequences, roughly 15% seen once. Sequences were obtained from blood, either unsorted or a sorted T cell fraction (not recorded which). These receptors all stem from a male donor with ankylosing spondylitis or in good health (not recorded which).

The chain employs TRBV6-5 and TRBJ2-2; tentatively, D is TRBD1 (5 bases). The germline CDR1 and CDR2 sequences are MNHEY and SVGAGI. Trimming took off 1 base at V and 7 bases at J, with 13 bases between the two ends. The CDR3 has 15 residues. The DNA for the CDR3 is TGTGCCAGCAGTTACTGGGCAGTCCAGGGCGGGGAGCTGTTTTTT. This encodes CASSYWAVQGGELFF.

This clonotype was seen only a few times. The J gene is TRBJ1-1, the V gene TRBV11-3; 9 bases map to TRBD1. The CDR3 sequence is 15 residues long. The germline gives CDR1 SGHNT, CDR2 YENEEA. J was trimmed by 4 bases and V by 0 bases; bases with no gene match: 3. The CDR3 sequence is CASSLETGGITEAFF. The CDR3 region has the DNA TGTGCCAGCAGCTTAGAGACAGGGGGGATCACTGAAGCTTTCTTT.

This clonotype was seen more than once but under ten times. The gene calls are TRBV11-1 and TRBJ2-2, with a tentative D call TRBD1 (6 bases). The CDR3 is made up of 19 amino acids. V was cut by 1 base and J by 9 bases, with 27 bases left in between. The V gene's germline CDR1 is SGHAT and CDR2 FQDESV (reference sequence). CDR3 DNA: TGTGCCAGCAGCTTAGAATGGAATGACAGGCAGTCACGACCCCGGGAGCTGTTTTTT. As protein: CASSLEWNDRQSRPRELFF.

V gene TRBV11-1 combines with J gene TRBJ1-1; the D gene is possibly TRBD1 (5 bases). The germline gives CDR1 SGHAT, CDR2 FQDESV (reference sequence). The V gene lost 0 bases and the J gene lost 0 bases, with 11 bases spanning the gap. The CDR3 length is 16 residues. The CDR3 DNA is TGTGCCAGCAGCTTAGCCGCTTCGGGACTGAACACTGAAGCTTTCTTT. This translates into CASSLAASGLNTEAFF.

This clonotype was seen more than once but under ten times. The chain links TRBV4-1 to TRBJ2-2, with no clear D. The CDR3 spans 15 residues. Germline CDR1 MGHRA, CDR2 YSYEKL. V lost 0 bases and J 7 bases, leaving 12 bases between the germline ends. Written as DNA, the CDR3 is TGCGCCAGCAGCCAAGATACCAGCTCCGGCGGGGAGCTGTTTTTT. Its translation is CASSQDTSSGGELFF.